A selection of T cell receptor beta chains follows, all from one sample in a study of T-cell reconstitution after alpha-beta-depleted transplantation in children. Each CDR3 protein gets one entry after TCRdb re-called the PCR reads with MiXCR. There are fewer than 350,000 distinct CDR3 sequences in the sample; 6.5% to 9% occur only once, and approximately 8.6% lies in the top ten. The sample was peripheral blood, taken 360 days after TCRalphabeta/CD19-depleted stem cell transplant. The source is a female patient aged 2-10 years who had a stem cell transplant for Fanconi anemia, so the T cells may come from the graft donor. Each CDR3 is given with its conserved first and last residue. The D gene is left open where the match is weak. Where a row states a size, it is once, few, many or the class of an expanded clone; other rows omit it.

j_call: TRBJ1-2; v_call: TRBV12-3/TRBV12-4; d_call: -; clone_size: many; cdr3_nt: TGTGCCAGCAGTTTAGTAGGGCTCGGCTACACCTTC; cdr3_aa: CASSLVGLGYTF
j_call: TRBJ1-6; v_call: TRBV2; d_call: -; clone_size: -; cdr3_nt: TGTGCCAGCAGCCTCACCAAAGGACCCCTCCACTTT; cdr3_aa: CASSLTKGPLHF
j_call: TRBJ2-1; v_call: TRBV11-2; d_call: -; clone_size: few; cdr3_nt: TGTGCCAGCAGCTTAATAGCTAGGGGGAGGGCTTTCAATGAGCAGTTCTTC; cdr3_aa: CASSLIARGRAFNEQFF
j_call: TRBJ2-7; v_call: TRBV2; d_call: -; clone_size: many; cdr3_nt: TGTGCCAGCAGTGAAGCGCCCAGACAGTACTTC; cdr3_aa: CASSEAPRQYF
j_call: TRBJ2-3; v_call: TRBV18; d_call: TRBD1; clone_size: -; cdr3_nt: TGTGCCAGCTCTTATCGATCCGGGACAGGCCCCGATACGCAGTATTTT; cdr3_aa: CASSYRSGTGPDTQYF
j_call: TRBJ2-1; v_call: TRBV7-3; d_call: TRBD1; clone_size: few; cdr3_nt: TGTGCCAGCGGCCCCGGGACAGGGCCCTACAATGAGCAGTTCTTC; cdr3_aa: CASGPGTGPYNEQFF
j_call: TRBJ1-4; v_call: TRBV20-1; d_call: -; clone_size: few; cdr3_nt: TGCAGTGCTAGAGATTACAAGACCTCTGCAACTAATGAAAAACTGTTTTTT; cdr3_aa: CSARDYKTSATNEKLFF
j_call: TRBJ2-3; v_call: TRBV20-1; d_call: -; clone_size: -; cdr3_nt: TGCAGTGCTAGAAGGGGTAGACAGGTGTTAGATACGCAGTATTTT; cdr3_aa: CSARRGRQVLDTQYF
j_call: TRBJ2-5; v_call: TRBV11-2; d_call: -; clone_size: -; cdr3_nt: TGTGCCAGCAGTCCTTATCCACTCCCGGGGGGCTCAAAAGAGACCCAGTACTTC; cdr3_aa: CASSPYPLPGGSKETQYF
j_call: TRBJ2-2; v_call: TRBV7-2; d_call: -; clone_size: many; cdr3_nt: TGTGCCAGCAGCCGAAATACACTCACCGGGGAGCTGTTTTTT; cdr3_aa: CASSRNTLTGELFF
j_call: TRBJ1-5; v_call: TRBV6-1; d_call: TRBD1; clone_size: -; cdr3_nt: TGTGCCAGCAGTGATTGGCAGGGGGAGAATCAGCCCCAGCATTTT; cdr3_aa: CASSDWQGENQPQHF
j_call: TRBJ1-2; v_call: TRBV6-1; d_call: -; clone_size: -; cdr3_nt: TGTGCCAGCAGTCGAGGACAGCCTCAAACTAACTATGGCTACACCTTC; cdr3_aa: CASSRGQPQTNYGYTF
j_call: TRBJ2-3; v_call: TRBV6-5; d_call: -; clone_size: many; cdr3_nt: TGTGCCAGCAGTTACTCGCGCCCCGGCGGACCAAGGCCCCCAACGCAGTATTTT; cdr3_aa: CASSYSRPGGPRPPTQYF
j_call: TRBJ1-6; v_call: TRBV12-3/TRBV12-4; d_call: -; clone_size: many; cdr3_nt: TGTGCCAGCAGTTTCCAGAGGAATTCACCCCTCCACTTT; cdr3_aa: CASSFQRNSPLHF
j_call: TRBJ2-5; v_call: TRBV28; d_call: -; clone_size: many; cdr3_nt: TGTGCCAGCAGTTCAGGGGCCCCGACCCAGTACTTC; cdr3_aa: CASSSGAPTQYF
j_call: TRBJ1-5; v_call: TRBV18; d_call: TRBD1; clone_size: -; cdr3_nt: TGTGCCAGCTCAGAAACAGGGGGCGGTCAGCCCCAGCATTTT; cdr3_aa: CASSETGGGQPQHF
j_call: TRBJ2-7; v_call: TRBV10-2; d_call: -; clone_size: many; cdr3_nt: TGCGCCAGCACGCGGGACGGATACTACGAGCAGTACTTC; cdr3_aa: CASTRDGYYEQYF
j_call: TRBJ2-7; v_call: TRBV4-2; d_call: TRBD2; clone_size: once; cdr3_nt: TGTGTCAGCATCCGGTTTAGCGGGTCCTCCTACGAGCAGTACTTC; cdr3_aa: CVSIRFSGSSYEQYF
j_call: TRBJ2-1; v_call: TRBV7-9; d_call: -; clone_size: -; cdr3_nt: TGTGCCAGCAGCTACAGTACTCGCTACAATGAGCAGTTCTTC; cdr3_aa: CASSYSTRYNEQFF
j_call: TRBJ1-3; v_call: TRBV12-3/TRBV12-4; d_call: TRBD1; clone_size: many; cdr3_nt: TGTGCCAGCAGTCCGTCAAGACAGGGGGACAACACCATATATTTT; cdr3_aa: CASSPSRQGDNTIYF
j_call: TRBJ2-7; v_call: TRBV5-1; d_call: -; clone_size: many; cdr3_nt: TGCGCCAGCAGCATAGGACAGAACTACGAGCAGTACTTC; cdr3_aa: CASSIGQNYEQYF
j_call: TRBJ2-3; v_call: TRBV29-1; d_call: -; clone_size: -; cdr3_nt: TGCAGCGTTGAGAAACGAGGAACTAGCACAGATACGCAGTATTTT; cdr3_aa: CSVEKRGTSTDTQYF
j_call: TRBJ2-1; v_call: TRBV30; d_call: -; clone_size: -; cdr3_nt: TGTGCCTGGAGTGAAAGGGACCAAGCGTTCTTC; cdr3_aa: CAWSERDQAFF